What follows describes a single TCR beta chain. Trimming took 3 bases from V and 0 from J, leaving 13 bases between them. The germline gives CDR1 SGHRS, CDR2 YFSETQ. This CDR3 contains 16 residues. This sample stems from a study of blood T cell repertoires in COVID-19. Some clones are missing from TCRdb's copy, which holds only in-frame ones; the method was immunoSEQ multiplex PCR. The repertoire holds fewer than 45,000 clones, with roughly nine tenths as singletons. The receptor was derived from a woman aged 25 to 45 in a cohort sampled during active COVID-19. Sequencing used peripheral blood. The chain recombines TRBV5-1 with TRBJ2-1; D perhaps matches TRBD2 (6 bases). The DNA of the CDR3 is TGCGCCAGCAGCTGGCGGGAAGCGCGCTCCTACAATGAGCAGTTCTTC. This codes for CASSWREARSYNEQFF.